The rows below give T cell receptor beta chains drawn from one sample of a study of shared clonotypes between healthy human individuals. Profiling relied on immunoSEQ multiplex PCR, and the TCRdb table lists in-frame clones only, not all of them. The sample holds roughly 810,000 clones; just over 95% are singletons and the top ten take about 0.21%. Sequences were obtained from naive CD8+ T cells sorted from blood. The source is a man aged 25 to 40 in good health. CDR3s include the opening cysteine and the closing phenylalanine or tryptophan. The D gene is left open where the match is weak. Clone size is not always given. Where it is, it says once, few, many or a class for expanded clones.

D gene: .; J gene: TRBJ2-1; V gene: TRBV9; clone size: .; CDR3 DNA: TGTGCCAGCAGCCCCACAGGCTACAATGAGCAGTTCTTC; CDR3 protein: CASSPTGYNEQFF
D gene: TRBD2; J gene: TRBJ2-7; V gene: TRBV6-6; clone size: .; CDR3 DNA: TGTGCCAGCAGTTACTCAGCTAGCGGTACCTACGAGCAGTACTTC; CDR3 protein: CASSYSASGTYEQYF
D gene: TRBD1; J gene: TRBJ2-7; V gene: TRBV27; clone size: .; CDR3 DNA: TGTGCCAGCAGCCCAAGCTCGGGACAGGAGTTCTACGAGCAGTACTTC; CDR3 protein: CASSPSSGQEFYEQYF
D gene: .; J gene: TRBJ2-7; V gene: TRBV2; clone size: few; CDR3 DNA: TGTGCCAGCAGTGGAGGGGACTCTACCTACGAGCAGTACTTC; CDR3 protein: CASSGGDSTYEQYF
D gene: .; J gene: TRBJ1-2; V gene: TRBV7-8; clone size: .; CDR3 DNA: TGTGCCAGCAGCTTAGGGTCCGAGGGGAACTATGGCTACACCTTC; CDR3 protein: CASSLGSEGNYGYTF
D gene: .; J gene: TRBJ2-5; V gene: TRBV14; clone size: .; CDR3 DNA: TGTGCCAGCAGCTACCAAGAGACCCAGTACTTC; CDR3 protein: CASSYQETQYF
D gene: TRBD2; J gene: TRBJ2-6; V gene: TRBV7-9; clone size: .; CDR3 DNA: TGTGCCAGCAGCCTAGCGGGAACCGGGGCCAACGTCCTGACTTTC; CDR3 protein: CASSLAGTGANVLTF
D gene: .; J gene: TRBJ2-1; V gene: TRBV4-1; clone size: .; CDR3 DNA: TGCGCCAGCAGTCTTACCGCCGTCCCTTACAATGAGCAGTTCTTC; CDR3 protein: CASSLTAVPYNEQFF
D gene: TRBD2; J gene: TRBJ2-7; V gene: TRBV7-9; clone size: .; CDR3 DNA: TGTGCCAGCAGCTCACCCTCCGGGACTAGCGGGATAGGCTACGAGCAGTACTTC; CDR3 protein: CASSSPSGTSGIGYEQYF
D gene: TRBD2; J gene: TRBJ2-1; V gene: TRBV9; clone size: .; CDR3 DNA: TGTGCCAGCAGCGCCTGGACTAGCGGCACCTACAATGAGCAGTTCTTC; CDR3 protein: CASSAWTSGTYNEQFF
D gene: TRBD2; J gene: TRBJ2-7; V gene: TRBV5-1; clone size: .; CDR3 DNA: TGCGCCAGCAGCTTGACCGGGACTAGCGGGATTTACGAGCAGTACTTC; CDR3 protein: CASSLTGTSGIYEQYF
D gene: .; J gene: TRBJ2-7; V gene: TRBV7-9; clone size: .; CDR3 DNA: TGTGCCAGTCCCCGGGACACCGACTGGGAGGTCTACGAGCAGTACTTC; CDR3 protein: CASPRDTDWEVYEQYF
D gene: .; J gene: TRBJ2-6; V gene: TRBV15; clone size: .; CDR3 DNA: TGTGCCACCAGCAGATTACCGGACTCTGGGGCCAACGTCCTGACTTTC; CDR3 protein: CATSRLPDSGANVLTF
D gene: .; J gene: TRBJ2-1; V gene: TRBV5-5; clone size: many; CDR3 DNA: TGTGCCAGCACCCTCGGCGGAAGCTCCTACAATGAGCAGTTCTTC; CDR3 protein: CASTLGGSSYNEQFF
D gene: .; J gene: TRBJ1-2; V gene: TRBV7-9; clone size: .; CDR3 DNA: TGTGCCAGCAGCCCGACTGTGGGATATGGCTACACCTTC; CDR3 protein: CASSPTVGYGYTF
D gene: TRBD2; J gene: TRBJ2-1; V gene: TRBV13; clone size: .; CDR3 DNA: TGTGCCAGCAGCGAATGGACTAGCGTCGATGAGCAGTTCTTC; CDR3 protein: CASSEWTSVDEQFF
D gene: .; J gene: TRBJ2-7; V gene: TRBV7-8; clone size: .; CDR3 DNA: TGTGCCAGCAGCTTAGATTCAGGGGTCCCCTACGAGCAGTACTTC; CDR3 protein: CASSLDSGVPYEQYF
D gene: TRBD2; J gene: TRBJ2-1; V gene: TRBV28; clone size: .; CDR3 DNA: TGTGCCAGCAGTGTGGGACTAGCGGGACACAATGAGCAGTTCTTC; CDR3 protein: CASSVGLAGHNEQFF
D gene: .; J gene: TRBJ2-7; V gene: TRBV12-5; clone size: .; CDR3 DNA: TGTGCTAGTGGTTTGCTAACCGGGACTTTTTCCTACGAGCAGTACTTC; CDR3 protein: CASGLLTGTFSYEQYF
D gene: TRBD2; J gene: TRBJ2-2; V gene: TRBV7-2; clone size: .; CDR3 DNA: TGTGCCAGCAGCTTAGTGTCACTAGCGGGAGACACCGGGGAGCTGTTTTTT; CDR3 protein: CASSLVSLAGDTGELFF
D gene: TRBD2; J gene: TRBJ2-1; V gene: TRBV27; clone size: .; CDR3 DNA: TGTGCCAGCAGTTTAGGCCCTCTGCGGGAGGAATCCTACAATGAGCAGTTCTTC; CDR3 protein: CASSLGPLREESYNEQFF
D gene: TRBD2; J gene: TRBJ2-7; V gene: TRBV9; clone size: .; CDR3 DNA: TGTGCCAGCAGCGTAGACCATAGCGGGAGCTACGAGCAGTACTTC; CDR3 protein: CASSVDHSGSYEQYF
D gene: TRBD1; J gene: TRBJ1-5; V gene: TRBV4-1; clone size: .; CDR3 DNA: TGCGCCAGCAGCGCTCAGGGGGGGGTCTATCAGCCCCAGCATTTT; CDR3 protein: CASSAQGGVYQPQHF
D gene: .; J gene: TRBJ2-7; V gene: TRBV27; clone size: .; CDR3 DNA: TGTGCCAGCAGTATCGCGGCTCCCTACGAGCAGTACTTC; CDR3 protein: CASSIAAPYEQYF
D gene: TRBD2; J gene: TRBJ2-2; V gene: TRBV23-1; clone size: .; CDR3 DNA: TGCGCCACCTGGACTAGCGGGAGGTGGGGCACCGGGGAGCTGTTTTTT; CDR3 protein: CATWTSGRWGTGELFF
D gene: .; J gene: TRBJ1-1; V gene: TRBV14; clone size: .; CDR3 DNA: TGTGCCAGCAGCGAATCCGGGACAACACCCGCGAGGAACACTGAAGCTTTCTTT; CDR3 protein: CASSESGTTPARNTEAFF
D gene: TRBD2; J gene: TRBJ2-1; V gene: TRBV7-6; clone size: .; CDR3 DNA: TGTGCCAGCAGCTTATCCCTTAGCGGGGGTCAATCCTACAATGAGCAGTTCTTC; CDR3 protein: CASSLSLSGGQSYNEQFF
D gene: TRBD2; J gene: TRBJ2-1; V gene: TRBV12-5; clone size: .; CDR3 DNA: TGTGCTAGTGGTTTGGTAATTGATGTGATAGCGGGAGTGGGGAATGAGCAGTTCTTC; CDR3 protein: CASGLVIDVIAGVGNEQFF
D gene: TRBD1; J gene: TRBJ2-2; V gene: TRBV10-3; clone size: .; CDR3 DNA: TGTGCCATCAGACAACCGATTCCGGGACAGGGGACAGCCGGGGAGCTGTTTTTT; CDR3 protein: CAIRQPIPGQGTAGELFF
D gene: TRBD2; J gene: TRBJ2-7; V gene: TRBV7-9; clone size: .; CDR3 DNA: TGTGCCAGCAGCTTAACCACTCTCGGGAGGGCCGGATCCTACGAGCAGTACTTC; CDR3 protein: CASSLTTLGRAGSYEQYF
D gene: .; J gene: TRBJ1-1; V gene: TRBV19; clone size: .; CDR3 DNA: TGTGCCAGTGGGGGTGGACCCGAAGCTTTCTTT; CDR3 protein: CASGGGPEAFF
D gene: TRBD2; J gene: TRBJ2-2; V gene: TRBV29-1; clone size: .; CDR3 DNA: TGCAGCGGCCTAGCGGAGAACACCGGGGAGCTGTTTTTT; CDR3 protein: CSGLAENTGELFF
D gene: .; J gene: TRBJ2-1; V gene: TRBV25-1; clone size: .; CDR3 DNA: TGTGCCAGCAGTGGTCAGGGCCGGACCGAGCAGTTCTTC; CDR3 protein: CASSGQGRTEQFF
D gene: .; J gene: TRBJ2-2; V gene: TRBV27; clone size: .; CDR3 DNA: TGTGCCAGCAGTCCGTATAGCGGGAACACCGGGGAGCTGTTTTTT; CDR3 protein: CASSPYSGNTGELFF
D gene: .; J gene: TRBJ2-7; V gene: TRBV15; clone size: .; CDR3 DNA: TGTGCCACCAGCAATGGACGGAGGGGAATAACCAACGAGCAGTACTTC; CDR3 protein: CATSNGRRGITNEQYF
D gene: .; J gene: TRBJ2-7; V gene: TRBV6-1; clone size: .; CDR3 DNA: TGTGCCAGCAGTGATGGGGACCGAACCTACGAGCAGTACTTC; CDR3 protein: CASSDGDRTYEQYF
D gene: .; J gene: TRBJ2-7; V gene: TRBV27; clone size: .; CDR3 DNA: TGTGTCACGGGTATTTTAAGTTCCTACGAGCAGTACTTC; CDR3 protein: CVTGILSSYEQYF
D gene: .; J gene: TRBJ2-7; V gene: TRBV7-9; clone size: .; CDR3 DNA: TGTGCCAGCAGTTTCGGATCCAGCTACGAGCAGTACTTC; CDR3 protein: CASSFGSSYEQYF
D gene: TRBD2; J gene: TRBJ2-5; V gene: TRBV7-9; clone size: .; CDR3 DNA: TGTGCCAGCAGCCACGGACCGGGCGGGGGAGAGACCCAGTACTTC; CDR3 protein: CASSHGPGGGETQYF
D gene: .; J gene: TRBJ2-7; V gene: TRBV30; clone size: .; CDR3 DNA: TGTGCCTGGAGTATGGGGCCTGCCTACGAGCAGTACTTC; CDR3 protein: CAWSMGPAYEQYF